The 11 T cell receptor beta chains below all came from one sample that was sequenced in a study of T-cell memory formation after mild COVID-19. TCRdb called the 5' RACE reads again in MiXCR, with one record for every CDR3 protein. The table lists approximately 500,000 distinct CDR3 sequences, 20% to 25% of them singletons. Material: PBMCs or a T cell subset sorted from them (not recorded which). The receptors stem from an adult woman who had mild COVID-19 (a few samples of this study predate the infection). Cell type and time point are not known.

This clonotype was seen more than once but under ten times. CDR3 loop: CSVEEEGSSSYEQYF. The CDR3 DNA reads as TGCAGCGTTGAAGAAGAAGGGTCCAGCTCCTACGAGCAGTACTTC. The chain recombines TRBV29-1 with TRBJ2-7; no firm D call. This CDR3 is 15 amino acids long. Per the germline V gene, CDR1 is SQVTM and CDR2 is ANQGSEA. V was trimmed by 0 bases and J by 0 bases, leaving 12 bases between them.

CDR3 amino acids: CASSQFVGRENYEQYF. CDR3 bases: TGCGCCAGCAGCCAATTCGTCGGGAGGGAAAACTACGAGCAGTACTTC. This chain links TRBV4-3 with TRBJ2-7, with 8 bases identical to TRBD2. Looked up from germline, CDR1 is LGHNA and CDR2 is YSLEER. The CDR3 has 16 residues. V shed 2 bases and J 3 bases; nucleotides not matched to a gene: 9.

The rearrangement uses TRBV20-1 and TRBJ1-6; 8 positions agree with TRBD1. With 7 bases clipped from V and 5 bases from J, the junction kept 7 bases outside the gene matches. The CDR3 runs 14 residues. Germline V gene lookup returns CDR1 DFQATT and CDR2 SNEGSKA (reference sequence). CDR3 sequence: CSGTGQGNNSPLHF. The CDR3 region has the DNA TGCAGTGGGACCGGACAGGGCAATAATTCACCCCTCCACTTT.

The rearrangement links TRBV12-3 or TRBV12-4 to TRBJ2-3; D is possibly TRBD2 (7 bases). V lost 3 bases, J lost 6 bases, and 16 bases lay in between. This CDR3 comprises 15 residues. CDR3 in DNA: TGTGCCAGCAGTTTTGGGGGGGGGCCAGTGGATACGCAGTATTTT. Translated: CASSFGGGPVDTQYF.

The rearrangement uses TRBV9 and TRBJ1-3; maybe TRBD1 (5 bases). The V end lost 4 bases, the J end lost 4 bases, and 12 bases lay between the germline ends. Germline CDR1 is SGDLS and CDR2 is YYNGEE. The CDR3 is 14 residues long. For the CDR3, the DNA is TGTGCCAGCAGCCCCGGCAGGGCCGGAAACACCATATATTTT. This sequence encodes CASSPGRAGNTIYF.

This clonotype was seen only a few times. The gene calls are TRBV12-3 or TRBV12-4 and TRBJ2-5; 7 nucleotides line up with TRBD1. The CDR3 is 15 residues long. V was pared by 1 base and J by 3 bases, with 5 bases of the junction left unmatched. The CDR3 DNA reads TGTGCCAGCAGTTTAGACCCGACAGGGAAAGAGACCCAGTACTTC. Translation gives CASSLDPTGKETQYF.

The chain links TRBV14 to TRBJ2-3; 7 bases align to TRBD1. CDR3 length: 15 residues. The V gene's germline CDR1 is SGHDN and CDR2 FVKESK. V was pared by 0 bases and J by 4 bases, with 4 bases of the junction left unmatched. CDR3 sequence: CASSQDRGLADTQYF. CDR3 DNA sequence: TGTGCCAGCAGCCAAGATAGGGGGCTGGCAGATACGCAGTATTTT.

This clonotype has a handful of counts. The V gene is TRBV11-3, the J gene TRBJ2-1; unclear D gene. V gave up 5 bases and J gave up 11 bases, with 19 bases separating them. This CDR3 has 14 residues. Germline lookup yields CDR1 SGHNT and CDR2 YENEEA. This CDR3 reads CASSARTQPPQQFF. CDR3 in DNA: TGTGCCAGCAGCGCCCGTACTCAGCCACCCCAGCAGTTCTTC.

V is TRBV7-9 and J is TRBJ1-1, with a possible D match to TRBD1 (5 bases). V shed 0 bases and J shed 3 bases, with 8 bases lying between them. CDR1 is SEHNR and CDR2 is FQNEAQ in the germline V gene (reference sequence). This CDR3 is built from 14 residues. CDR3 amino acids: CASSLAEGYTEAFF. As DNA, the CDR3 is TGTGCCAGCAGCTTAGCGGAGGGGTACACTGAAGCTTTCTTT.

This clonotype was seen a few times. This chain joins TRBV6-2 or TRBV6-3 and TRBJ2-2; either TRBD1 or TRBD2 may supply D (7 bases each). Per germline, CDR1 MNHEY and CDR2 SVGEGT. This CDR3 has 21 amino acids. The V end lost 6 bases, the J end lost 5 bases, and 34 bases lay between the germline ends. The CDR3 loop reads CASSATLYRATGRGWTGELFF. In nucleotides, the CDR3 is TGTGCCAGCAGCGCTACACTCTACAGAGCGACAGGGAGGGGTTGGACCGGGGAGCTGTTTTTT.

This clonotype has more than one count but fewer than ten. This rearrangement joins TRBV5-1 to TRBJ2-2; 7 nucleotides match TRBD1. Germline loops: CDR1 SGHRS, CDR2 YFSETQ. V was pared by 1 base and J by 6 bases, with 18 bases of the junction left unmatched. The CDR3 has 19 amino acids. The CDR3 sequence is CASSLSGTDGILRAGELFF. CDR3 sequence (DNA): TGCGCCAGCAGCTTGTCAGGGACAGATGGCATTCTGAGGGCCGGGGAGCTGTTTTTT. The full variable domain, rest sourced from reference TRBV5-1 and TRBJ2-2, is KAGVTQTPRYLIKTRGQQVTLSCSPISGHRSVSWYQQTPGQGLQFLFEYFSETQRNKGNFPGRFSGRQFSNSRSEMNVSTLELGDSALYLCASSLSGTDGILRAGELFFGEGSRLTVL.